These T cell receptor beta chains were read from a single sample in a study of blood T cell repertoires in COVID-19. Generated by immunoSEQ multiplex PCR, the TCRdb table keeps only in-frame clones and is missing some. The data hold roughly 140,000 clones, with roughly 90% observed a single time. The sequencing sample was made of peripheral blood. These receptors came from a human donor in a cohort sampled during active COVID-19. Each CDR3 is given with its conserved first and last residue. D genes are given only for firm matches. Part of the rows lack a size; the others show once, few, many or a class for expanded clones.

j_call,v_call,d_call,clone_size,cdr3_aa,cdr3_nt
TRBJ2-1,TRBV12-3/TRBV12-4,NA,NA,CASSLSGRGEQFF,TGTGCCAGCAGTTTGTCTGGGAGAGGTGAGCAGTTCTTC
TRBJ2-1,TRBV14,NA,NA,CASSQDGSGGREQFF,TGTGCCAGCAGCCAAGATGGTAGCGGAGGAAGGGAGCAGTTCTTC
TRBJ2-4,TRBV5-6,NA,NA,CASSLALLAKNIQYF,TGTGCCAGCAGCTTAGCACTCTTAGCCAAAAACATTCAGTACTTC
TRBJ2-1,TRBV30,NA,NA,CACELGLPSNEQFF,TGTGCCTGCGAACTAGGACTTCCGAGCAATGAGCAGTTCTTC
TRBJ2-2,TRBV24-1,TRBD1,NA,CATSEARQGPLTGELFF,TGTGCCACCAGTGAGGCAAGACAGGGGCCTCTCACCGGGGAGCTGTTTTTT
TRBJ2-7,TRBV9,TRBD1,NA,CASSATAQGYEQYF,TGTGCCAGCAGCGCCACAGCACAGGGGTACGAGCAGTACTTC
TRBJ1-2,TRBV4-3,TRBD1,NA,CASSQNGQGTNYGYTF,TGCGCCAGCAGCCAGAATGGACAGGGAACTAACTATGGCTACACCTTC
TRBJ2-3,TRBV2,TRBD2,NA,CASSERLAGGIRTDTQYF,TGTGCCAGCAGTGAAAGACTAGCGGGAGGTATCCGCACAGATACGCAGTATTTT
TRBJ1-5,TRBV7-2,NA,NA,CASSPSGYGNQPQHF,TGTGCCAGCAGCCCATCGGGGTATGGTAATCAGCCCCAGCATTTT
TRBJ1-6,TRBV6-5,NA,NA,CASSYSVGGGHSPLHF,TGTGCCAGCAGTTACTCGGTTGGCGGGGGGCACTCACCCCTCCACTTT
TRBJ2-2,TRBV5-1,NA,once,CASSGGHNANTGELFF,TGCGCCAGCAGCGGCGGGCATAACGCGAACACCGGGGAGCTGTTTTTT
TRBJ2-1,TRBV19,NA,NA,CASRSDSSSYNEQFF,TGTGCCAGTAGGTCCGACTCGAGCTCCTACAATGAGCAGTTCTTC
TRBJ2-3,TRBV5-4,NA,NA,CASSLAGGTDTQYF,TGTGCCAGCAGCTTGGCAGGGGGCACAGATACGCAGTATTTT
TRBJ2-3,TRBV12-5,NA,NA,CASGLDRGGADTQYF,TGTGCTAGTGGTTTGGACAGGGGAGGCGCAGATACGCAGTATTTT
TRBJ1-5,TRBV9,NA,NA,CASSVGADSNQPQHF,TGTGCCAGCAGCGTAGGGGCCGATAGCAATCAGCCCCAGCATTTT
TRBJ2-7,TRBV28,NA,NA,CASSLTGSGAYEQYF,TGTGCCAGCAGTCTAACAGGGAGTGGGGCCTACGAGCAGTACTTC
TRBJ2-1,TRBV18,TRBD1,NA,CASSPWDSSYNEQFF,TGTGCCAGCTCACCATGGGACAGCTCCTACAATGAGCAGTTCTTC
TRBJ2-3,TRBV27,NA,NA,CASSASRDGGEDTQYF,TGTGCCAGCAGCGCGAGCCGGGACGGAGGGGAAGATACGCAGTATTTT
TRBJ2-1,TRBV7-2,TRBD1,NA,CASREYGQGFSNEQFF,TGTGCCAGCAGGGAATACGGACAGGGGTTCTCAAATGAGCAGTTCTTC
TRBJ2-1,TRBV18,NA,NA,CASSPGDNEQFF,TGTGCCAGCTCCCCGGGTGACAATGAGCAGTTCTTC
TRBJ1-6,TRBV12-5,NA,few,CASGFDFHF,TGTGCTAGTGGTTTTGACTTCCACTTT
TRBJ1-2,TRBV19,TRBD1,once,CASSLGQGSPGYTF,TGTGCCAGTAGTTTGGGACAGGGGTCGCCTGGCTACACCTTC
TRBJ2-3,TRBV28,TRBD2,NA,CASSFLAGKDTQYF,TGTGCCAGCAGTTTTCTAGCGGGCAAAGATACGCAGTATTTT